This T cell receptor (beta chain) was identified in a study of cytomegalovirus exposure and HLA in healthy donors. Findings and caveats of the study: Data from an earlier analysis indicated that most TCR beta V segments were productive either about 87% or about 30% of the time. Equally common other TCR beta chains were less clonally expanded than HLA-associated ones, a later analysis found.

Turning to this clone: Its antigen remains unidentified.

The PCR was carried out with 60 Vbeta primers and 13 Jbeta primers. Produced via immunoSEQ multiplex PCR; TCRdb's table is partial and in-frame only. This table holds under 130,000 clones, 9.5% to 15% found once. Sequencing was performed on PBMCs. The TCR sequence derives from a man aged 35 to 55 in good health and CMV-seropositive.

Here the CDR3 reads CASRITTVALEKLFF. The DNA for the CDR3 is TGTGCCAGTAGGATCACGACAGTGGCTCTTGAAAAACTGTTTTTT. The rearrangement joins TRBV19 to TRBJ1-4, with a possible D match to TRBD1 (5 bases). The CDR3 is 15 residues long. V was shortened by 6 bases and J by 7 bases, with 18 bases between the two germline ends. Germline CDR1 reads LNHDA; CDR2 reads SQIVND (reference sequence).